This T cell receptor beta chain was captured in a study of T cells in women clearing cervical HPV infection. This table comes from immunoSEQ multiplex PCR, and its TCRdb copy is limited to in-frame clones, with some not included. This sample's table reports around 22,000 clones. Study outcomes and limitations: Effector/memory and HPV-specific T cells were not isolated, and association timing is unknown.

The CDR3 sequence is 13 residues long. The V gene's germline CDR1 is MDHEN and CDR2 SYDVKM. Deletions cut 8 bases from V and 2 bases from J, with 13 bases between. Regarding this clone: The antigen is undetermined. Read data end 3 residues before the CDR3 end; the end is taken from the germline J gene.

The TCR originated in a woman aged 18 to 75 with a cervical HPV16 infection that either progressed to CIN3+ or cleared (not recorded which). The sequenced sample consisted of blood buffy coat. The V gene is TRBV28, the J gene TRBJ2-7; the D gene is possibly TRBD2 (6 bases). Here the CDR3 reads CASGDFFTYEQYF. Partial CDR3 DNA: TGTGCCAGCGGGGACTTCTTTACCTACGAG.